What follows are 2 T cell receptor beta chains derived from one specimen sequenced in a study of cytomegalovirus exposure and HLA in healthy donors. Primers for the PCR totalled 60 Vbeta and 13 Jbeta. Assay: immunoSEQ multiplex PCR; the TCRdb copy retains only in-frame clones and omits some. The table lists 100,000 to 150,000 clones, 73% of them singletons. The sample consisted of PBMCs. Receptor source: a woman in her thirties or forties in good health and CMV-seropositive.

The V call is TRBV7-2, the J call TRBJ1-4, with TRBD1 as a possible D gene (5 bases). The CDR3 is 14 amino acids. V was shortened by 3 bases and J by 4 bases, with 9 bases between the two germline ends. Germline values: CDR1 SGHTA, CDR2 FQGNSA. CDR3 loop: CASSFGGSNEKLFF. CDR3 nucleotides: TGTGCCAGCAGCTTTGGGGGGAGTAATGAAAAACTGTTTTTT.

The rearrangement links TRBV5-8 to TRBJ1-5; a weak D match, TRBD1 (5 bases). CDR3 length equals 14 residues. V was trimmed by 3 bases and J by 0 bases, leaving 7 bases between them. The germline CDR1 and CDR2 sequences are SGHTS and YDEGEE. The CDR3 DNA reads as TGTGCCAGCAGCTATGGACATAGCAATCAGCCCCAGCATTTT. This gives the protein CASSYGHSNQPQHF.